The 17 T cell receptor beta chains reported below all come from one sample, sequenced in a study of blood T cell repertoires in COVID-19. Assay used: immunoSEQ multiplex PCR; TCRdb lists only in-frame clones, some missing. This sample has just over 300,000 clones, with around 86% found just once. The sequenced sample was PBMCs or T cells enriched from blood (not recorded which). The receptors were gathered from a man aged 25 to 45 who had recovered from COVID-19.

This clone was observed once. The chain carries TRBV2 and TRBJ1-2; 9 bases are a match to TRBD1. V was pared by 3 bases and J by 4 bases, with 0 bases of the junction left unmatched. Germline CDR1 reads SNHLY; CDR2 reads FYNNEI. The length of the CDR3 is 13 residues. CDR3 nucleotides: TGTGCCAGCAGTGAGACAGGGGGCTATGGCTACACCTTC. Residues: CASSETGGYGYTF.

V is TRBV5-1 and J is TRBJ2-5; tentative D call: TRBD2 (5 bases). Trimming took 4 bases from V and 5 from J, leaving 15 bases between them. The CDR3 consists of 14 residues. Germline lookup yields CDR1 SGHRS and CDR2 YFSETQ. CDR3 residues: CASSKKAGVETQYF. CDR3 bases: TGCGCCAGCAGCAAAAAGGCCGGGGTCGAGACCCAGTACTTC.

The J gene is TRBJ1-6, the V gene TRBV29-1; TRBD1 matches at 7 bases. J gave up 10 bases and V 4 bases, and 7 bases lay outside the gene matches. Germline V gene sequence: CDR1 SQVTM, CDR2 ANQGSEA. This CDR3 has 13 amino acids. CDR3 protein: CSVAQGVGSPLHF. Written as DNA, the CDR3 is TGCAGCGTTGCGCAGGGGGTAGGGTCACCCCTCCACTTT. Supplemented by reference TRBV29-1 and TRBJ1-6, the full variable domain reads SAVISQKPSRDICQRGTSLTIQCQVDSQVTMMFWYRQQPGQSLTLIATANQGSEATYESGFVIDKFPISRPNLTFSTLTVSNMSPEDSSIYLCSVAQGVGSPLHFGNGTRLTVT.

V usage is TRBV7-9 and J usage is TRBJ2-2; a weak D match, TRBD2 (6 bases). Germline V gene sequence: CDR1 SEHNR, CDR2 FQNEAQ (reference sequence). Trimming took off 1 base at V and 2 bases at J, with 8 bases between the two ends. The length of the CDR3 is 15 residues. In DNA, the CDR3 is TGTGCCAGCAGCTTAGGGGGGGTAAACACCGGGGAGCTGTTTTTT. Amino acids: CASSLGGVNTGELFF.

The chain recombines TRBV5-1 with TRBJ2-5, with D perhaps matching TRBD1 (7 bases). CDR1 is SGHRS, CDR2 YFSETQ, per germline. The V and J ends lost 4 bases and 5 bases respectively, with 21 bases between them. The CDR3 is 16 amino acids. The CDR3 DNA reads TGCGCCAGCAGCCCAGGTGGAGGGGGCGATGGGGAGACCCAGTACTTC. Its protein is CASSPGGGGDGETQYF.

The chain joins TRBV11-2 to TRBJ2-5, with D possibly TRBD2 on 7 matching bases. V was clipped by 5 bases and J by 2 bases, with 18 bases between them. CDR1 SGHAT and CDR2 FQNNGV come from the germline V gene. The CDR3 spans 16 residues. As DNA, the CDR3 is TGTGCCAGCAGCCCCCGGCGGGGGAGGGGGCAAGAGACCCAGTACTTC. Amino acid sequence: CASSPRRGRGQETQYF. Full variable domain (missing parts from reference TRBV11-2 and TRBJ2-5): EAGVAQSPRYKIIEKRQSVAFWCNPISGHATLYWYQQILGQGPKLLIQFQNNGVVDDSQLPKDRFSAERLKGVDSTLKIQPAKLEDSAVYLCASSPRRGRGQETQYFGPGTRLLVL.

This clone was recorded only once. The rearrangement joins TRBV28 to TRBJ2-4, with 12 bases fitting TRBD1. The CDR3 sequence is 17 residues long. Germline CDR1 MDHEN, CDR2 SYDVKM. V shed 6 bases and J 6 bases; nucleotides not matched to a gene: 12. In DNA, the CDR3 is TGTGCCAGCAGGAGACCCCTCACGGGACAGGGGGCAAACATTCAGTACTTC. Protein sequence: CASRRPLTGQGANIQYF.

This clone was seen a few times. This chain connects TRBV30 to TRBJ2-2; 7 nucleotides line up with TRBD1. The CDR3 covers 13 residues. Germline assignment: CDR1 GTSNPN and CDR2 SVGIG (reference sequence). Unmatched junction bases numbered 8, after V lost 7 bases and J lost 6 bases. The CDR3 protein is CALTGIDAGELFF. The CDR3 region has the DNA TGTGCCTTGACAGGGATCGACGCCGGGGAGCTGTTTTTT.

The gene calls are TRBV7-2 and TRBJ1-6, with 7 bases aligning to TRBD1. Germline loops: CDR1 SGHTA, CDR2 FQGNSA. The CDR3 loop spans 15 amino acids. Trimming removed 3 bases from V and 7 bases from J; junction bases left unmatched: 6. CDR3 bases: TGTGCCAGCAGCTTCGGACAGGTGGCCAATTCACCCCTCCACTTT. This encodes CASSFGQVANSPLHF.

The gene calls are TRBV30 and TRBJ1-1; D gene unclear. V lost 1 base and J 1 base, leaving 7 bases between the germline ends. The germline gives CDR1 GTSNPN, CDR2 SVGIG (reference sequence). The CDR3 has 13 amino acids. CDR3 nucleotide sequence: TGTGCCTGGAGTGGGCAGGAGAACACTGAAGCTTTCTTT. Its protein product is CAWSGQENTEAFF.

J is TRBJ2-1 and V is TRBV4-1; D may be TRBD2 (7 bases). The CDR3 extends over 16 amino acids. The V gene's germline CDR1 is MGHRA and CDR2 YSYEKL. V lost 0 bases and J 4 bases, leaving 13 bases between the germline ends. The CDR3 DNA follows: TGCGCCAGCAGCCAAGAGTGGGAGGGGGGGTACAATGAGCAGTTCTTC. Residues: CASSQEWEGGYNEQFF.

This rearrangement joins TRBV4-1 to TRBJ2-7; no firm D call. Trimming took 4 bases from V and 2 from J, leaving 24 bases between them. The CDR3 extends over 18 amino acids. Germline CDR1 is MGHRA and CDR2 is YSYEKL. The CDR3 nucleotides read TGCGCCAGCAGCCCCGGCCCCCAGACTCCCCTATGGACCTACGAGCAGTACTTC. Translation: CASSPGPQTPLWTYEQYF.

The chain has TRBV28 and TRBJ2-7, with D perhaps matching TRBD2 (7 bases). The CDR3 sequence is 16 residues long. Germline V gene sequence: CDR1 MDHEN, CDR2 SYDVKM. The germline V and J ends were trimmed by 3 bases and 4 bases, with 19 bases remaining between them. CDR3 in amino acids: CASSFRVRGRGYEQYF. The DNA for the CDR3 is TGTGCCAGCAGTTTTCGGGTGCGGGGGCGCGGATACGAGCAGTACTTC.

The chain is built from TRBV10-2 and TRBJ2-1; 9 nucleotides align to TRBD2. The CDR3 has 16 residues. Germline loops: CDR1 WSHSY, CDR2 SAAADI. V was pared by 6 bases and J by 9 bases, with 15 bases of the junction left unmatched. The CDR3 sequence: CASSEPPSGRSGEQFF. In DNA form, the CDR3 reads TGCGCCAGCAGCGAACCGCCCAGCGGGAGGTCGGGTGAGCAGTTCTTC.

In this sample, this clone turned up once. The rearrangement links TRBV27 to TRBJ1-5; 7 positions match TRBD1. This CDR3 is 16 amino acids long. Germline lookup yields CDR1 MNHEY and CDR2 SMNVEV (reference sequence). V lost 11 bases to trimming and J lost 11 bases; unmatched junction nucleotides: 24. Here the CDR3 DNA reads TGTGCCTGCAAATATGACAAGGGGGCCCAATGTCGGGCCCAGCATTTT. This codes for CACKYDKGAQCRAQHF.

The gene calls are TRBV4-1 and TRBJ1-1; the D is unclear. V lost 1 base, J lost 3 bases, and 6 bases lay in between. The CDR3 spans 13 residues. Germline CDR1 MGHRA, CDR2 YSYEKL. CDR3 in amino acids: CASSQAGDTEAFF. DNA of the CDR3: TGCGCCAGCAGCCAAGCCGGGGACACTGAAGCTTTCTTT.

This chain uses TRBV28 with TRBJ1-2; 11 positions match TRBD1. V was clipped by 7 bases and J by 2 bases; unmatched bases: 6. The CDR3 loop spans 15 amino acids. Looked up from germline, CDR1 is MDHEN and CDR2 is SYDVKM. CDR3 nucleotide sequence: TGTGCCAGCACCCGGGACAGGGGGTTGAACTATGGCTACACCTTC. This encodes CASTRDRGLNYGYTF.